Described below is a single T cell receptor beta chain sequence and its context. Its specificity is unknown. The donors were in the roughly 120-subject validation cohort, distinct from the approximately 610-subject first cohort. CDR3 length: 15 residues. Losses at the gene ends were 3 bases for V and 2 bases for J; bases not matched to a gene: 4. The germline V gene encodes CDR1 MNHNS and CDR2 SASEGT. The data belong to a study of cytomegalovirus exposure and HLA in healthy donors. Whole-study findings and limits: Most TCR sequences were uncommon, yet certain public TCRs appeared in many donors. Cytomegalovirus status was reportedly diagnosed by the classifier with high specificity and sensitivity.

Libraries were prepared by immunoSEQ multiplex PCR; TCRdb keeps only in-frame clonotypes and omits some of them. The sample lists about 180,000 clones; around 87% were seen once. The chain uses TRBV6-1 and TRBJ2-7; 10 nucleotides agree with TRBD2. The sequencing sample was made of PBMCs. This TCR derives from a woman aged 25 to 39 in good health and CMV-seronegative. CDR3 region: CASSEGLAQAYEQYF. CDR3 sequence (DNA): TGTGCCAGCAGTGAGGGACTAGCGCAAGCCTACGAGCAGTACTTC.